This is a list of T cell receptor beta chains from one sample in a study of shared clonotypes between healthy human individuals. TCRdb's table, derived via immunoSEQ multiplex PCR, lists solely in-frame clones and lacks some. The repertoire holds roughly 2.2 million clones, with over 85% as singletons. Material: naive CD4+ T cells from PBMCs. The receptors were gathered from a man between 18 and 29 years old in good health. Some clones in this sample may be carry-over from other donors' samples. Each CDR3 is given without its conserved first and last residue. Fields, in order: J gene, V gene, clone size, CDR3 protein. Rows give clone size only sometimes, using once, few, many, or a class for an expanded clone.

j_call: TRBJ1-6; v_call: TRBV4-2; clone_size: -; cdr3_aa: ASSARLTGINSPLH
j_call: TRBJ2-1; v_call: TRBV5-1; clone_size: -; cdr3_aa: TSSRTASYNEQF
j_call: TRBJ2-5; v_call: TRBV4-2; clone_size: -; cdr3_aa: ASSQAGETQY
j_call: TRBJ2-3; v_call: TRBV6-6; clone_size: -; cdr3_aa: ASRTGYTDTQY
j_call: TRBJ1-1; v_call: TRBV5-4; clone_size: -; cdr3_aa: ASSLRVDTEAF
j_call: TRBJ2-1; v_call: TRBV30; clone_size: -; cdr3_aa: AWDGRGTPGVNEQF
j_call: TRBJ2-5; v_call: TRBV4-2; clone_size: -; cdr3_aa: ASSHRERGRETQY
j_call: TRBJ2-1; v_call: TRBV18; clone_size: -; cdr3_aa: ASPPGTGQLTEQF
j_call: TRBJ1-2; v_call: TRBV6-5; clone_size: -; cdr3_aa: ASSYRDRGFGYT
j_call: TRBJ1-5; v_call: TRBV30; clone_size: -; cdr3_aa: AWSVGYTLSNQPQH
j_call: TRBJ2-1; v_call: TRBV29-1; clone_size: once; cdr3_aa: SVGHGRAFLNEQF
j_call: TRBJ2-5; v_call: TRBV19; clone_size: -; cdr3_aa: ASSIVAGGETQY
j_call: TRBJ2-2; v_call: TRBV5-6; clone_size: -; cdr3_aa: ASSYPGGGELF
j_call: TRBJ2-2; v_call: TRBV6-6; clone_size: -; cdr3_aa: ASSLGVNTGELF
j_call: TRBJ1-1; v_call: TRBV14; clone_size: few; cdr3_aa: ASSQDQGTEAF
j_call: TRBJ2-2; v_call: TRBV6-4; clone_size: -; cdr3_aa: ASSDEGIAGELF
j_call: TRBJ2-3; v_call: TRBV7-2; clone_size: -; cdr3_aa: ASSFRQGRLDTQY
j_call: TRBJ2-2; v_call: TRBV11-3; clone_size: few; cdr3_aa: ASSFFGRNTGELF
j_call: TRBJ2-2; v_call: TRBV7-3; clone_size: few; cdr3_aa: ASSRSSDSANTGELF
j_call: TRBJ2-7; v_call: TRBV2; clone_size: -; cdr3_aa: ASRLGTYEQY
j_call: TRBJ2-2; v_call: TRBV5-6; clone_size: -; cdr3_aa: ASSGGFTNTGELF
j_call: TRBJ2-2; v_call: TRBV7-3; clone_size: -; cdr3_aa: ASSTGANTGELF
j_call: TRBJ2-3; v_call: TRBV4-1; clone_size: -; cdr3_aa: ASSQEGSVRRTQY
j_call: TRBJ2-7; v_call: TRBV28; clone_size: -; cdr3_aa: ASSPFIWRGSYEQY
j_call: TRBJ2-7; v_call: TRBV18; clone_size: -; cdr3_aa: ASSPTQMGYEQY
j_call: TRBJ1-1; v_call: TRBV7-9; clone_size: -; cdr3_aa: ASSLGGGNTEAF
j_call: TRBJ2-4; v_call: TRBV5-6; clone_size: once; cdr3_aa: ASSSLGDRSKNIQY
j_call: TRBJ1-2; v_call: TRBV10-3; clone_size: once; cdr3_aa: AISLDRAYGYT
j_call: TRBJ1-1; v_call: TRBV7-8; clone_size: -; cdr3_aa: ASSRSRGENTEAF
j_call: TRBJ1-4; v_call: TRBV21-1; clone_size: -; cdr3_aa: ASSGDTGAPCRGF
j_call: TRBJ2-1; v_call: TRBV27; clone_size: once; cdr3_aa: ASSLGTMGNEQF
j_call: TRBJ1-5; v_call: TRBV5-1; clone_size: -; cdr3_aa: ASSLLGEGNQPQH
j_call: TRBJ2-1; v_call: TRBV2; clone_size: -; cdr3_aa: ASKETSGRVDEQF
j_call: TRBJ2-7; v_call: TRBV11-2; clone_size: -; cdr3_aa: ASSLEGDRGYEQY
j_call: TRBJ1-6; v_call: TRBV6-5; clone_size: -; cdr3_aa: ASSYSRQNHSPLH
j_call: TRBJ2-5; v_call: TRBV11-2; clone_size: -; cdr3_aa: ASSFGSQETQY
j_call: TRBJ2-3; v_call: TRBV19; clone_size: -; cdr3_aa: ASSIREGLDTQY
j_call: TRBJ2-1; v_call: TRBV10-3; clone_size: -; cdr3_aa: AINDGGQGSYNEQF
j_call: TRBJ2-2; v_call: TRBV5-1; clone_size: -; cdr3_aa: ASSFEGTGELF
j_call: TRBJ1-5; v_call: TRBV19; clone_size: -; cdr3_aa: ASRLTGTGNQPQH
j_call: TRBJ1-2; v_call: TRBV28; clone_size: -; cdr3_aa: ASADRRGTT
j_call: TRBJ2-1; v_call: TRBV5-1; clone_size: -; cdr3_aa: ASSPTSGGYNEQF
j_call: TRBJ2-7; v_call: TRBV2; clone_size: -; cdr3_aa: ASRTGPYEQY